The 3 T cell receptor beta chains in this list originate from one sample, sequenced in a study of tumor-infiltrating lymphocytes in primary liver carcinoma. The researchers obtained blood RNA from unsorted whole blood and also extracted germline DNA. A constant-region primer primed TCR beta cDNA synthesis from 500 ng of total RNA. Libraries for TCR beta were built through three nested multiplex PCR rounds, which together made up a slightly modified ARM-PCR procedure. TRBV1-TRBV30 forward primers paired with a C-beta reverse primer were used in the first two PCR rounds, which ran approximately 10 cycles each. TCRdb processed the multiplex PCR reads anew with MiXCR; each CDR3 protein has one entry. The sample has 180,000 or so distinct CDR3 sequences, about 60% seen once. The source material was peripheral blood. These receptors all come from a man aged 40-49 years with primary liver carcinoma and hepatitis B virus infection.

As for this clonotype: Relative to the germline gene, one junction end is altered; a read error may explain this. The CDR3 DNA reads as TGTACCAGCAGTTCCCGGACAGGGATGAACATTCAGTACTTC. Its translation is CTSSSRTGMNIQYF. The rearrangement links TRBV12-3 or TRBV12-4 to TRBJ2-4; 8 bases map to TRBD1. This CDR3 comprises 14 residues.

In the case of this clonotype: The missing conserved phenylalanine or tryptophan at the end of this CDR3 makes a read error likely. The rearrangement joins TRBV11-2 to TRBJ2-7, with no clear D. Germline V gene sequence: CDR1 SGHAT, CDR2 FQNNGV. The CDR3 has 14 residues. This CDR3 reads CACSLTDVAYEQYY. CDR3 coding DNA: TGTGCCTGCAGCTTAACCGACGTAGCCTATGAGCAGTACTAC.

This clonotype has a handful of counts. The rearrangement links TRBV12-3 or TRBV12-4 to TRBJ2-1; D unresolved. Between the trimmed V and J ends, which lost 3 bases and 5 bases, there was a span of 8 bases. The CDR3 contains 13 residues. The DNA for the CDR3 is TGTGCCAGCAGTTTGACCCTTAACAATGAGCAGTTCTTC. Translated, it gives CASSLTLNNEQFF.